The next 7 T cell receptor beta chains were all read from a single sample in a study of T cell responses to AZD1222 COVID-19 vaccine. Repertoires were generated with immunoSEQ multiplex PCR, while TCRdb's copy carries only in-frame clones and drops some. The table lists approximately 110,000 clones, roughly 91% of them singletons, with roughly 4.1% in the top ten. This specimen consisted of peripheral blood, obtained on day 0 of AZD1222 vaccination. The receptors stem from an adult in good health.

This clone was seen just once. This CDR3 reads CASSTRQWDQPQHF. In DNA, the CDR3 is TGTGCCAGTAGTACCAGACAGTGGGATCAGCCCCAGCATTTT. The chain combines TRBV19 with TRBJ1-5; perhaps TRBD1 as D (5 bases). The germline V gene encodes CDR1 LNHDA and CDR2 SQIVND (reference sequence). Trimming removed 4 bases from V and 5 bases from J, with 12 bases in between. CDR3 length: 14 residues.

The genes are TRBV12-3 or TRBV12-4 and TRBJ2-2; the D is unclear. This CDR3 contains 13 residues. With 7 bases removed from V and 4 bases from J, the gap between germline ends came to 10 bases. The CDR3 sequence is CASNSFGTGELFF. In DNA, the CDR3 is TGTGCCAGCAACTCGTTTGGCACCGGGGAGCTGTTTTTT.

The CDR3 sequence: CASTFRVDRNYGYTF. CDR3 in DNA: TGTGCCAGCACCTTCAGAGTGGACAGGAACTATGGCTACACCTTC. This chain connects TRBV27 to TRBJ1-2, with 7 bases identical to TRBD1. This CDR3 is built from 15 residues. CDR1 and CDR2 (germline): MNHEY, SMNVEV (reference sequence). The junction had 10 bases not matched to a gene; V was cut back by 7 bases and J by 2 bases.

This clone was seen a single time. The chain links TRBV5-1 to TRBJ2-7; no clear D. The length of the CDR3 is 13 residues. Looked up from germline, CDR1 is SGHRS and CDR2 is YFSETQ. Trimming left V 3 bases short and J 4 bases short, with 11 bases between. CDR3 sequence: CASSSGWGYEQYF. The CDR3 DNA follows: TGCGCCAGCAGCTCCGGGTGGGGTTACGAGCAGTACTTC.

The chain combines TRBV24-1 with TRBJ1-2; 12 nucleotides match TRBD1. The CDR3 is 14 amino acids. Trimming cost V 3 bases and J 7 bases; bases outside gene matches: 2. CDR1 and CDR2 from the germline V gene are KGHDR and SFDVKD. As DNA, the CDR3 is TGTGCCACCAGTGATGTGGGACAGGGGGCTGGCTACACCTTC. This sequence encodes CATSDVGQGAGYTF.

V is TRBV7-9 and J is TRBJ2-2; unclear D gene. This CDR3 region has 14 residues. V lost 3 bases and J lost 5, with 10 bases in between. Germline V CDR1 and CDR2: SEHNR, FQNEAQ (reference sequence). The CDR3 bases are TGTGCCAGCAGCTTTGGGGTAGCAACCGGGGAGCTGTTTTTT. It encodes CASSFGVATGELFF.

This chain connects TRBV2 to TRBJ1-2; perhaps TRBD1 as D (5 bases). The germline V and J ends were trimmed by 7 bases and 8 bases, with 17 bases remaining between them. The CDR3 runs to 13 residues. CDR1 is SNHLY, CDR2 FYNNEI, per germline. The CDR3 nucleotides are TGTGCCAGCACTGTGGGGGGACTACAGGGCTACACCTTC. It codes for CASTVGGLQGYTF.